The 25 T cell receptor beta chains below all came from one sample that was sequenced in a study of T cells in Graves' hyperthyroidism and ophthalmopathy. Amplified regions were TCR beta CDR3 sequences from RNA transcripts. Primed by the HTBI set, a first-round RT-PCR was run on the TCR CDR3. Each CDR3 protein gets one entry after TCRdb re-called the multiplex PCR reads with MiXCR. The sample records about 350,000 distinct CDR3 sequences, 13% to 15% being singletons. The sequenced material came from blood. All receptors come from an older woman with Graves' ophthalmopathy.

This clonotype was seen ten or more times. The CDR3 DNA is TGCAGTGCTAGAGGTCGGGAATCATACAATGAGCAGTTCTTC. Its protein is CSARGRESYNEQFF. This chain connects TRBV20-1 to TRBJ2-1; possibly TRBD2 for D (5 bases). CDR3 size: 14 residues. Germline assignment: CDR1 DFQATT and CDR2 SNEGSKA (reference sequence). Trimming cost V 1 base and J 4 bases, with 11 bases left between them.

The rearrangement links TRBV6-6 to TRBJ2-1; TRBD2 matches 8 bases. This CDR3 has 19 residues. The V segment lost 2 bases and the J segment 9 bases; nucleotides outside the gene matches: 21. Per germline, CDR1 MNHNY and CDR2 SVGAGI (reference sequence). CDR3 amino acids: CASSYGALRGTSGSGEQFF. CDR3 DNA: TGTGCCAGCAGTTACGGCGCACTGAGAGGGACCAGCGGGAGTGGTGAGCAGTTCTTC.

This chain connects TRBV14 to TRBJ1-1, with D maybe TRBD1 (5 bases). The germline V and J ends were trimmed by 2 bases and 3 bases, with 7 bases remaining between them. The germline V gene encodes CDR1 SGHDN and CDR2 FVKESK. CDR3 length: 13 amino acids. CDR3 DNA: TGTGCCAGCAGCCAAAGGGGAGACACTGAAGCTTTCTTT. Amino acids: CASSQRGDTEAFF.

This clonotype was recorded at least ten times. This chain joins TRBV2 and TRBJ2-7; 7 bases fit TRBD1. Trimming took 7 bases from V and 4 from J; bases not matched to a gene: 10. The germline V gene encodes CDR1 SNHLY and CDR2 FYNNEI. CDR3 length: 14 amino acids. CDR3 in amino acids: CASTWPGQFYEQYF. The CDR3 DNA is TGTGCCAGCACTTGGCCGGGACAGTTTTACGAGCAGTACTTC.

There are a few counts of this clonotype. The chain joins TRBV25-1 to TRBJ2-7; tentative D call: TRBD2 (6 bases). The CDR3 totals 14 residues. Germline CDR1 and CDR2: MGHDK and SYGVNS. The ends were cut back, 2 bases at V and 3 bases at J, with 11 bases in the middle. CDR3 sequence: CASSETGLYYEQYF. As DNA, the CDR3 is TGTGCCAGCAGTGAAACGGGACTCTACTACGAGCAGTACTTC.

The chain joins TRBV25-1 to TRBJ1-1, with D perhaps matching TRBD1 (5 bases). With 4 bases removed from V and 5 bases from J, the gap between germline ends came to 11 bases. CDR3 size: 13 residues. CDR1 is MGHDK, CDR2 SYGVNS, per germline. The CDR3 reads CASSVGPGTEAFF. The CDR3 DNA is TGTGCCAGCAGTGTGGGGCCCGGGACTGAAGCTTTCTTT.

This clonotype was seen more than once but under ten times. The chain joins TRBV27 to TRBJ2-1; TRBD2 is a possible D gene (5 bases). Between the trimmed V and J ends, which lost 5 bases and 3 bases, there was a span of 14 bases. CDR1 and CDR2 (germline): MNHEY, SMNVEV (reference sequence). There are 15 residues in the CDR3. CDR3 bases: TGTGCCAGCAGTCCCCGGGATGGACGCTACAATGAGCAGTTCTTC. The encoded protein is CASSPRDGRYNEQFF.

With regard to this clonotype: A much larger clone differs by one base, so this may be a read error. The rearrangement joins TRBV20-1 to TRBJ2-1, with D unresolved. The CDR3 length is 14 residues. Per germline, CDR1 DFQATT and CDR2 SNEGSKA (reference sequence). Trimming shortened V by 0 bases and J by 3 bases, and 9 bases separated the two germline ends. The CDR3 protein is CSARDSRGYNEQFF. The CDR3 nucleotides are TGCAGTGCTAGAGATTCGAGAGGCTACAATGAGCAGTTCTTC.

The V gene is TRBV7-2, the J gene TRBJ1-5, with no clear D. The CDR3 contains 17 residues. Germline V gives CDR1 SGHTA, CDR2 FQGNSA. Trimming left V 3 bases short and J 0 bases short, with 15 bases between. In DNA, the CDR3 is TGTGCCAGCAGCTTCGAAGGTCGGGGTTATAGCAATCAGCCCCAGCATTTT. This sequence encodes CASSFEGRGYSNQPQHF.

This clonotype appeared many times. V usage is TRBV11-2 and J usage is TRBJ2-5, with D perhaps matching TRBD2 (6 bases). Trimming took off 4 bases at V and 4 bases at J, with 16 bases between the two ends. The CDR3 covers 15 residues. In germline, CDR1 is SGHAT, CDR2 FQNNGV. CDR3 sequence reads: CASSSPRGRAETQYF. In DNA form, the CDR3 reads TGTGCCAGCAGCTCACCGCGGGGCAGGGCAGAGACCCAGTACTTC.

This clonotype showed up many times. This chain uses TRBV5-1 with TRBJ2-7, with D perhaps TRBD2 (6 bases). Germline-derived CDR1 and CDR2 are SGHRS and YFSETQ. The CDR3 has 15 amino acids. V was pared by 2 bases and J by 5 bases, with 17 bases between. The CDR3, as DNA: TGCGCCAGCAGCTTCGTCTTGCGGGAAAGGGACGAGCAGTACTTC. Translating gives CASSFVLRERDEQYF.

Concerning this clonotype itself: The junction departs from the called germline gene at one end, perhaps through a read error. The rearrangement joins TRBV6-4 to TRBJ1-5, with D possibly TRBD1 on 6 matching bases. The CDR3 sequence is 16 residues long. Germline V gene lookup returns CDR1 MRHNA and CDR2 SNTAGT. In DNA, the CDR3 is TGTGCCAGCAGTGACCCTTTGGACAGTCTCAATCAGCCCCGGCATTTT. This gives the protein CASSDPLDSLNQPRHF.

The V call is TRBV5-6, the J call TRBJ2-7; 8 bases match TRBD1. Germline loops: CDR1 SGHDT, CDR2 YYEEEE. There are 14 residues in the CDR3. V lost 2 bases to trimming and J lost 4 bases; unmatched junction nucleotides: 5. This chain's CDR3 is CASSFGQGIYEQYF. The DNA of the CDR3 is TGTGCCAGCAGCTTTGGACAGGGAATATACGAGCAGTACTTC.

As regards this clonotype: A much larger clone differs by one base, so this may be a read error. J is TRBJ2-5 and V is TRBV7-8; 11 bases line up with TRBD2. Losses at the gene ends were 3 bases for V and 2 bases for J; bases not matched to a gene: 5. This CDR3 spans 16 amino acids. Germline V lookup: CDR1 SGHVS, CDR2 FQNEAQ. In nucleotides, the CDR3 is TGTGCCAGCAGCTTGGTGGGACTAGCGGTACAAGAGACCCAGTACTTC. Residues: CASSLVGLAVQETQYF.

The table lists this clonotype with many counts. This chain joins TRBV2 and TRBJ2-3, with D hard to call. The CDR3 spans 14 residues. Trimming removed 7 bases from V and 0 bases from J, with 11 bases in between. Germline V CDR1 and CDR2: SNHLY, FYNNEI. The CDR3 is CASTQLSSTDTQYF. In DNA, the CDR3 is TGTGCCAGCACACAACTCTCTAGCACAGATACGCAGTATTTT.

This clonotype has a count of ten or more. The chain carries TRBV11-2 and TRBJ2-3; D is possibly TRBD2 (5 bases). This CDR3 contains 14 residues. Between the trimmed V and J ends, which lost 2 bases and 4 bases, there was a span of 10 bases. CDR1 and CDR2 from the germline V gene are SGHAT and FQNNGV. CDR3 in amino acids: CASSLRGFADTQYF. Written as DNA, the CDR3 is TGTGCCAGCAGCTTAAGAGGGTTTGCAGATACGCAGTATTTT.

This clonotype was found many times. The rearrangement links TRBV14 to TRBJ2-1, with D perhaps TRBD2 (6 bases). This CDR3 comprises 15 residues. Germline V gene lookup returns CDR1 SGHDN and CDR2 FVKESK. The germline V and J ends were trimmed by 1 base and 4 bases, with 11 bases remaining between them. CDR3 loop: CASSQGGVGYNEQFF. The DNA of the CDR3 is TGTGCCAGCAGCCAAGGGGGGGTCGGATACAATGAGCAGTTCTTC.

This clonotype appeared many times. The chain employs TRBV6-1 and TRBJ2-7; possible D gene TRBD2, 6 bases. Germline lookup yields CDR1 MNHNS and CDR2 SASEGT. The ends were cut back, 6 bases at V and 6 bases at J, with 12 bases in the middle. This CDR3 has 12 residues. The CDR3 protein is CASSRDFLEQYF. The CDR3 bases are TGTGCCAGCAGCAGGGACTTCCTCGAGCAGTACTTC.

The chain uses TRBV27 and TRBJ2-5; TRBD2 matches 7 bases. This CDR3 spans 17 amino acids. J lost 3 bases, V lost 4 bases, and 14 bases had no gene match. From germline, CDR1 is MNHEY and CDR2 SMNVEV (reference sequence). The CDR3 DNA reads TGTGCCAGCAGTTCCGACTGGGTTGGCGGGAGAGAAGAGACCCAGTACTTC. Protein sequence: CASSSDWVGGREETQYF.

This clonotype has a count of ten or more. This chain links TRBV2 with TRBJ2-6, with D unresolved. The CDR3 has 15 residues. CDR1 is SNHLY, CDR2 FYNNEI, per germline. V was cut by 2 bases and J by 2 bases, with 7 bases left in between. The CDR3 loop is CASSETRTGANVLTF. In nucleotides, the CDR3 is TGTGCCAGCAGTGAAACTCGGACTGGGGCCAACGTCCTGACTTTC.

Written as DNA, the CDR3 is TGCGCGAGTACTCTCTCAGGGGGTGAAAAACTGTTTTTT. It specifies CASTLSGGEKLFF. The V call is TRBV5-1, the J call TRBJ1-4, with TRBD1 matching 7 bases. The CDR3 sequence is 13 residues long. Per the germline V gene, CDR1 is SGHRS and CDR2 is YFSETQ.

This clonotype has just a few counts. An end of the junction differs from the germline gene, which may be a read error. The chain joins TRBV5-1 to TRBJ2-5; 10 nucleotides match TRBD2. The CDR3 has 15 amino acids. The germline V gene encodes CDR1 SGHRS and CDR2 YFSETQ. CDR3 loop: CASSPGVAGGETRYF. The CDR3 DNA sequence: TGCGCCAGCAGCCCTGGGGTAGCGGGAGGAGAGACCCGGTACTTC. Drawing the rest from reference TRBV5-1 and TRBJ2-5, the complete variable domain is KAGVTQTPRYLIKTRGQQVTLSCSPISGHRSVSWYQQTPGQGLQFLFEYFSETQRNKGNFPGRFSGRQFSNSRSEMNVSTLELGDSALYLCASSPGVAGGETRYFGPGTRLLVL.

Here the CDR3 DNA reads TGTGCCAGCAGAACACAGGGGACCTTCCCTGTGCCCCAGCATTTT. It translates to CASRTQGTFPVPQHF. The chain has TRBV6-1 and TRBJ1-5, with 7 bases identical to TRBD1. Germline loops: CDR1 MNHNS, CDR2 SASEGT. V lost 6 bases to trimming and J lost 9 bases; unmatched junction nucleotides: 14. The CDR3 totals 15 residues.

This clonotype was picked up many times. J is TRBJ2-7 and V is TRBV28, with D possibly matching TRBD1 (6 bases). This CDR3 has 13 amino acids. V dropped 5 bases and J dropped 6 bases, with 14 bases sitting between them. Germline CDR1 reads MDHEN; CDR2 reads SYDVKM. The CDR3 loop is CASSSRGLREQYF. CDR3 sequence (DNA): TGTGCCAGCAGTAGCAGGGGATTGCGCGAGCAGTACTTC.

This clonotype has a count of ten or more. J is TRBJ2-1 and V is TRBV7-9; D call uncertain. CDR1 is SEHNR, CDR2 FQNEAQ, per germline (reference sequence). There are 15 residues in the CDR3. V was shortened by 4 bases and J by 6 bases, with 16 bases between the two germline ends. The CDR3 bases are TGTGCCAGCAGCTCCCAGGAGAGCGTCCGCAATGAGCAGTTCTTC. As protein: CASSSQESVRNEQFF.